Below are 14 T cell receptor beta chains sequenced from a single sample in a study of glioma-infiltrating T cells after dendritic cell vaccination. Clones were sequenced by immunoSEQ multiplex PCR, and TCRdb holds only the in-frame ones, with some missing. Of 70,000 to 95,000 clones in the sample, about nine tenths were seen once. Noted time point: after dendritic cell vaccination, including at tumor progression/relapse. This material consisted of blood, taken after dendritic cell vaccination. These receptors were obtained from a human donor with glioblastoma.

This clone was seen only once. This chain links TRBV7-2 with TRBJ2-2; D call uncertain. The V end was cut by 5 bases, the J end by 2 bases, with 15 bases between. Germline CDR1 reads SGHTA; CDR2 reads FQGNSA. The length of the CDR3 is 16 residues. CDR3 DNA sequence: TGTGCCAGCAGCATACTACCGCAAGTCAACACCGGGGAGCTGTTTTTT. Its protein product is CASSILPQVNTGELFF.

The CDR3: CASTLAGPGNEQYF. The CDR3 nucleotides are TGTGCCAGCACCCTGGCGGGGCCTGGGAACGAGCAGTACTTC. The chain couples TRBV6-1 to TRBJ2-7; possibly TRBD2 for D (6 bases). The germline V gene has CDR1 MNHNS and CDR2 SASEGT. The CDR3 length is 14 residues. V was shortened by 7 bases and J by 5 bases, with 18 bases between the two germline ends.

This clone has just one count. This chain connects TRBV5-1 to TRBJ1-1; maybe TRBD1 (5 bases). The V and J ends lost 6 bases and 2 bases respectively, with 14 bases between them. Looked up from germline, CDR1 is SGHRS and CDR2 is YFSETQ. The CDR3 is made up of 14 amino acids. The CDR3 nucleotides are TGCGCCAGCATTTCGGGGACTGATAACACTGAAGCTTTCTTT. As protein: CASISGTDNTEAFF.

The chain has TRBV2 and TRBJ1-2, with D perhaps TRBD1 (6 bases). Trimming shortened V by 8 bases and J by 4 bases, and 14 bases separated the two germline ends. Germline V gene lookup returns CDR1 SNHLY and CDR2 FYNNEI. There are 13 residues in the CDR3. CDR3 in DNA: TGTGCCAGCCAATTCACAGGGAGCTATGGCTACACCTTC. It encodes CASQFTGSYGYTF.

The V and J genes are TRBV10-1 and TRBJ1-4; 8 bases agree with TRBD1. With 6 bases clipped from V and 5 bases from J, the junction kept 2 bases outside the gene matches. The CDR3 sequence is 13 residues long. Germline V lookup: CDR1 WNHNN, CDR2 SYGVQD (reference sequence). CDR3: CASSGQGNEKLFF. In nucleotides, the CDR3 is TGCGCCAGCAGCGGACAGGGAAATGAAAAACTGTTTTTT.

The chain recombines TRBV9 with TRBJ2-7; D perhaps matches TRBD1 (6 bases). V was trimmed by 0 bases and J by 6 bases, leaving 10 bases between them. The germline CDR1 and CDR2 sequences are SGDLS and YYNGEE. The CDR3 contains 13 residues. In DNA form, the CDR3 reads TGTGCCAGCAGCGTAGAAGGGGGTAGCGAGCAGTACTTC. Residues: CASSVEGGSEQYF.

Comment on this clone: The junction departs from the called germline gene at one end, perhaps through a read error. CDR3 nucleotides: TGTGCCAGCAGTATGGCAGGGACTGGAAACATCATATATTTT. It encodes CASSMAGTGNIIYF. V gene TRBV5-4 combines with J gene TRBJ1-3; D might be TRBD1 (5 bases). Germline CDR1 SGHNT, CDR2 YYREEE (reference sequence). This CDR3 spans 14 amino acids.

The chain uses TRBV9 and TRBJ2-7; TRBD2 matches 14 bases. Germline trimming cut 2 bases from V and 4 bases from J; bases unmatched to any gene: 2. Germline assignment: CDR1 SGDLS and CDR2 YYNGEE. This CDR3 contains 15 residues. The CDR3: CASSVGTSGRYEQYF. The DNA for the CDR3 is TGTGCCAGCAGCGTGGGGACTAGCGGGAGATACGAGCAGTACTTC.

This clone was recorded once. The V gene is TRBV10-3, the J gene TRBJ2-7; no clear D gene. This CDR3 contains 12 residues. V dropped 5 bases and J dropped 4 bases, with 9 bases sitting between them. Germline V gives CDR1 ENHRY, CDR2 SYGVKD. The CDR3 coding sequence is TGTGCCATCAGTCGTGAGTTTTACGAGCAGTACTTC. Translating it yields CAISREFYEQYF.

The rearrangement uses TRBV18 and TRBJ1-3; D unclear. The V gene's germline CDR1 is KGHSH and CDR2 LQKENI. CDR3 length: 16 residues. V lost 2 bases and J 4 bases, leaving 15 bases between the germline ends. In DNA form, the CDR3 reads TGTGCCAGCTCACCAGTTCGAGGGAAGGGAGGAAACACCATATATTTT. Protein sequence: CASSPVRGKGGNTIYF. Together with reference TRBV18 and TRBJ1-3, the CDR3 gives the full variable domain: NAGVMQNPRHLVRRRGQEARLRCSPMKGHSHVYWYRQLPEEGLKFMVYLQKENIIDESGMPKERFSAEFPKEGPSILRIQQVVRGDSAAYFCASSPVRGKGGNTIYFGEGSWLTVV.

J is TRBJ2-5 and V is TRBV7-9, with D tentatively TRBD1 (6 bases). Trimming stripped 0 bases from V and 2 bases from J, with 7 bases between. The CDR3 runs to 14 residues. Germline V CDR1 and CDR2: SEHNR, FQNEAQ (reference sequence). CDR3 sequence (DNA): TGTGCCAGCAGCTTAGCAACAGGGCAAGAGACCCAGTACTTC. Protein sequence: CASSLATGQETQYF.

V and J are TRBV19 and TRBJ2-2, with TRBD2 identical over 14 bases. From germline, CDR1 is LNHDA and CDR2 SQIVND (reference sequence). The CDR3 is 18 residues long. V was pared by 8 bases and J by 5 bases, with 13 bases of the junction left unmatched. Here the CDR3 reads CASGLGLAGAVVTGELFF. The CDR3 DNA sequence: TGTGCCAGTGGGTTGGGACTAGCGGGAGCGGTGGTGACCGGGGAGCTGTTTTTT.

The V call is TRBV11-2, the J call TRBJ1-5, with D hard to call. The CDR3 loop spans 14 amino acids. V lost 5 bases to trimming and J lost 6 bases, with 14 bases between them. CDR1 is SGHAT, CDR2 FQNNGV, per germline. The CDR3 region is CASSPSFGSQPQHF. The CDR3 DNA follows: TGTGCCAGCAGCCCCTCTTTTGGTAGTCAGCCCCAGCATTTT.

This clone was picked up a small number of times. The rearrangement links TRBV27 to TRBJ1-1; no definite D call. The CDR3 is made up of 14 amino acids. The V end lost 4 bases, the J end lost 5 bases, and 14 bases lay between the germline ends. Germline V gene lookup returns CDR1 MNHEY and CDR2 SMNVEV (reference sequence). CDR3 nucleotide sequence: TGTGCCAGCAGTTCCCCCGCGGAGAGGACTGAAGCTTTCTTT. Translating it yields CASSSPAERTEAFF.